This TCR beta chain was identified in a study of OX40 agonist ivuxolimab in advanced cancers. The overall study: Age averaged around 54 years (range about 23 to 80), and 80% to 90% were male. Partial responses were achieved by three patients: one hepatocellular carcinoma, two cutaneous melanoma. Participants could have had prior anti-PD-1, anti-PD-L1 or anti-CTLA-4 therapy, and around 43% had some.

In the case of this clone: Its cognate antigen is unknown.

Study results and limitations: Some of the lowest clonal expansion was seen in partial responders at 0.1-3.0 mg/kg.

Trimming at V came to 4 bases and at J to 7 bases, leaving 13 bases not matched to a gene. This CDR3 spans 14 amino acids. From germline, CDR1 is SQVTM and CDR2 ANQGSEA. The data were produced by immunoSEQ multiplex PCR, yet TCRdb's version contains in-frame clones alone and is incomplete. The profile covers about 63,000 clones, with 89% appearing a single time and 12% taken by the ten largest. J is TRBJ2-7 and V is TRBV29-1; 7 bases line up with TRBD1. Specimen: CD4+ or CD8+ T cells sorted from blood, collected in a trial of the OX40 agonist ivuxolimab. This clonotype was sampled from an adult with an advanced solid tumor such as melanoma, head and neck, liver or kidney cancer. CDR3 region: CSVVPRDSPTEQYF. The CDR3, as DNA: TGCAGCGTTGTACCTCGGGACAGCCCTACTGAGCAGTACTTC.